The clone carrying this T cell receptor (beta chain) was observed a few times. Its antigen is undetermined. The Oncomine TCR Beta short-read assay was applied to DNA of cultured CD4+ T cells. TCRdb re-called the PCR reads with MiXCR, one entry per CDR3 protein. The sample has about 11,000 distinct CDR3 sequences; about three quarters are singletons. This sample is drawn from a study of vaccination and CD4 T cells after COVID-19. Study context: Post-vaccination specimens were collected at a median of roughly 65 days following dose two (range 14 to 241). Overlapping spike peptides served as the stimulus for the cells. These peptides came from SARS-CoV-2 and from the common cold coronaviruses HCoV-NL63, HCoV-OC43 and HCoV-229E. Study-level results: Vaccine-specific clones numbering 304 of 307 showed spike mono-reactivity in convalescent patients. It was observed that, in convalescent patients, a median roughly 85% of reactive clones arose only post-vaccination.

The CDR3 consists of 15 residues. Germline V gives CDR1 MNHEY, CDR2 SVGAGI. V was clipped by 0 bases and J by 4 bases, with 13 bases between them. Treatment noted: roughly 10-day PBMC culture with coronavirus spike peptide pools or control peptides (ViraFEST assay). This chain links TRBV6-5 with TRBJ2-7; possible D gene TRBD2, 5 bases. The TCR comes from a human donor who had recovered from COVID-19. The sequenced sample consisted of CD4+ T cells from blood, cultured in vitro. The CDR3 loop reads CASSYSLSGGYEQYF. In DNA, the CDR3 is TGTGCCAGCAGTTACTCGCTTTCTGGAGGATACGAGCAGTACTTC.